These T cell receptor beta chains were read from a single sample in a study of T cell clones after liver transplantation. Generated by immunoSEQ multiplex PCR, the TCRdb table keeps only in-frame clones and is missing some. The sample contains fewer than 110,000 clones, around 84% of which appear only once. This specimen was CD4+ T cells from blood, taken approximately 45 months after liver transplant. Receptor source: a human patient who received a liver transplant. Some of the T cells might come from the graft donor. Each CDR3 is given with its conserved first and last residue. D genes are given only for firm matches. For some rows the clone size is stated as once, few or many, or as a class when expanded; others skip it.

>-|TRBJ2-5|once|TRBV9
TGTGCCAGCAGCGTAGAGGTGGGGCAAAGAGGAGAGACCCAGTACTTC
CASSVEVGQRGETQYF
>-|TRBJ1-1|-|TRBV6-1
TGTGCCAGCAGTTTAAGGAACACTGAAGCTTTCTTT
CASSLRNTEAFF
>-|TRBJ2-1|-|TRBV14
TGTGCCAGCAGCCAAGGGGCATCTTCAAAGCAGTTCTTC
CASSQGASSKQFF
>-|TRBJ2-4|-|TRBV28
TGTGCCAGCAGTTATAACGGAAACATTCAGTACTTC
CASSYNGNIQYF
>-|TRBJ1-5|-|TRBV19
TGTGCCAGTATCTCCCGCGGAGGGGAGGGGGACAATCAGCCCCAGCATTTT
CASISRGGEGDNQPQHF
>-|TRBJ2-7|-|TRBV30
TGTGCCTGGGGGCCGGGGGCCATAACCCTTGGGCAGTACTTC
CAWGPGAITLGQYF
>TRBD1|TRBJ1-1|-|TRBV4-1
TGCGCCAGCAGCCAACGACAGGGGAAAGCTTTCTTT
CASSQRQGKAFF
>-|TRBJ1-2|-|TRBV11-2
TGTGCCAGCAGCTTAAGACAATCCACCAACTATGGCTACACCTTC
CASSLRQSTNYGYTF
>-|TRBJ1-3|-|TRBV6-1
TGTGCCATGGTAGCGAGGACTGGAAACACCATATATTTT
CAMVARTGNTIYF
>-|TRBJ1-4|-|TRBV7-6
TGTGCCAGCAGCCCTGCCGGTGGGGAAAAACTGTTTTTT
CASSPAGGEKLFF
>-|TRBJ1-2|-|TRBV7-2
TGTGCCAGCAGCTTAGACTTGCGGGTATACTATGGCTACACCTTC
CASSLDLRVYYGYTF
>TRBD2|TRBJ2-3|once|TRBV5-1
TGCGCCAGCAGCTACGACTTAAGCGGGGGCACAGATACGCAGTATTTT
CASSYDLSGGTDTQYF
>-|TRBJ1-5|-|TRBV30
TGTGCCTGGAGTCTAAACAGGGGCAATCAGCCCCAGCATTTT
CAWSLNRGNQPQHF
>TRBD2|TRBJ2-1|-|TRBV5-5
TGTGCCAGCAGCTTGGCGGCTAGCGGGGGGTACAATGAGCAGTTCTTC
CASSLAASGGYNEQFF
>-|TRBJ2-2|-|TRBV5-1
TGCGCCAGCAGCTTGTTGGGACCACCCCGGGCGGGAACCGGGGAGCTGTTTTTT
CASSLLGPPRAGTGELFF
>TRBD1|TRBJ1-5|-|TRBV28
TGTGCCAGCAGTTTTTCCGGGACAGGGATAGACAATCAGCCCCAGCATTTT
CASSFSGTGIDNQPQHF
>-|TRBJ2-6|few|TRBV14
TGTGCCAGCAGCCAAGGTCCGGTGAGGGGGGCCAACGTCCTGACTTTC
CASSQGPVRGANVLTF
>-|TRBJ1-1|-|TRBV20-1
TGCAGTGCTACGAAGAACACTGAAGCTTTCTTT
CSATKNTEAFF
>TRBD2|TRBJ2-1|-|TRBV7-2
TGTGCCAGCAGCTTGCGGCTAGCGGACAAGGTATGGGGATACAATGAGCAGTTCTTC
CASSLRLADKVWGYNEQFF
>-|TRBJ1-1|-|TRBV19
TGTGCCAGTACACCCATCGGGTTGAACACTGAAGCTTTCTTT
CASTPIGLNTEAFF
>TRBD1|TRBJ1-1|-|TRBV5-8
TGTGCCAGCAGAGTCACAGGGGGCCTCATGAACACTGAAGCTTTCTTT
CASRVTGGLMNTEAFF
>TRBD1|TRBJ2-7|-|TRBV19
TGTGCCAGTAGTGGGGACAGGGGGCTCTACGAGCAGTACTTC
CASSGDRGLYEQYF
>TRBD2|TRBJ2-1|-|TRBV15
TGTGCCACCAGCAGGGCTGGACTAGCGGGAGGGTACAATGAGCAGTTCTTC
CATSRAGLAGGYNEQFF
>TRBD2|TRBJ2-7|-|TRBV7-2
TGTGCCAGCAGCAGTACTAGCGGGATAACCTACGAGCAGTACTTC
CASSSTSGITYEQYF
>-|TRBJ2-7|few|TRBV28
TGTGCCAGCAGTTTATTCTACGAGCAGTACTTC
CASSLFYEQYF
>TRBD1|TRBJ2-3|-|TRBV5-6
TGTGCCAGCAGCCTTCGGACAGGTGCTAGCACAGATACGCAGTATTTT
CASSLRTGASTDTQYF
>TRBD1|TRBJ1-4|-|TRBV18
TGTGCCAGCAGTCTCCAGGGGGCGCGGGGAAAACTGTTTTTT
CASSLQGARGKLFF
>-|TRBJ2-3|-|TRBV11-2
TGTGCCAGCAGCTTCACAGGGTCAAAGTCAGATACGCAGTATTTT
CASSFTGSKSDTQYF
>TRBD1|TRBJ1-4|-|TRBV27
TGTGCCAGCAGTTCCGGGACAGGGACAACTAATGAAAAACTGTTTTTT
CASSSGTGTTNEKLFF
>-|TRBJ1-1|few|TRBV18
TGTGCCAGCTCGCTACAGGCATTCAACACTGAAGCTTTCTTT
CASSLQAFNTEAFF
>-|TRBJ2-7|-|TRBV7-2
TGTGCCAGCAGCTCCCGGTGGAGCTACGAGCAGTACTTC
CASSSRWSYEQYF
>-|TRBJ1-1|-|TRBV6-1
TGTGCCAGCAACCACGGACAGAGGGAAGCTTTCTTT
CASNHGQREAFF
>-|TRBJ1-2|-|TRBV5-1
TGCGCCAGCAGCCTGGAGGGCTCCATCTCGGGACACCTCAAAGCTAACTATGGCTACACCTTC
CASSLEGSISGHLKANYGYTF
>-|TRBJ2-1|-|TRBV6-5
TGTGCCAGCAGTTACTCAGGTTACAATGAGCAGTTCTTC
CASSYSGYNEQFF
>-|TRBJ2-5|once|TRBV19
TGTGCCAGTAGTAAGGAGACCCAAGAGACCCAGTACTTC
CASSKETQETQYF
>TRBD2|TRBJ2-2|-|TRBV2
TGTGCCAGCACAAAGCGGGATAACACCGGGGAGCTGTTTTTT
CASTKRDNTGELFF
>TRBD1|TRBJ2-6|-|TRBV5-5
TGTGCCAGCAGCGCCGGGACAGGGGTCTCTGGGGCCAACGTCCTGACTTTC
CASSAGTGVSGANVLTF
>-|TRBJ2-7|-|TRBV19
TGTGCCAGTAGTACTTCCGGGATCTCCTACGAGCAGTACTTC
CASSTSGISYEQYF
>-|TRBJ2-7|-|TRBV29-1
TGCAGCGTTGAAGGACAGGGAGGCAACGAGCAGTACTTC
CSVEGQGGNEQYF
>-|TRBJ1-3|-|TRBV4-2
TGTGCCAGCAGCCAAGAAGATCGGTTCTCTGGAAACACCATATATTTT
CASSQEDRFSGNTIYF
>-|TRBJ1-2|-|TRBV5-8
TGTGCCAGCAGCTTGGAACAAATTAACTATGGCTACACCTTC
CASSLEQINYGYTF
>-|TRBJ1-3|-|TRBV6-5
TGTGCCAGCAGCCTAGGGACGCCTGGAAACACCATATATTTT
CASSLGTPGNTIYF
>-|TRBJ2-7|-|TRBV7-9
TGTGCCAGCAGCTTGGTCGGGACATCAACCTACGAGCAGTACTTC
CASSLVGTSTYEQYF
>TRBD1|TRBJ2-7|few|TRBV2
TGTGCCACCGGGCAGGGGGTCTACGAGCAGTACTTC
CATGQGVYEQYF
>TRBD1|TRBJ2-5|-|TRBV4-2
TGTGCCAGCAGCCAAGAGACAGGGCCCCAAGAGACCCAGTACTTC
CASSQETGPQETQYF
>-|TRBJ1-2|-|TRBV5-4
TGTGCCAGCAGCTTAAAGGGGGGCTATGGCTACACCTTC
CASSLKGGYGYTF
>-|TRBJ2-4|-|TRBV4-2
TGTGCCAGCAGCCAAGTGCCGGGACTCCCTGGGGATACCAAAAACATTCAGTACTTC
CASSQVPGLPGDTKNIQYF
>TRBD2|TRBJ2-1|once|TRBV11-3
TGTGCCAGCAGCACCTCTAGCGGAGCAAGGAATGAGCAGTTCTTC
CASSTSSGARNEQFF
>-|TRBJ2-7|-|TRBV7-2
TGTGCCAGCAGCTTAGCGAGGCAGCTCTACGAGCAGTACTTC
CASSLARQLYEQYF
>-|TRBJ2-4|-|TRBV7-3
TGTGCCAGCAGCTTAGGGAGTAAGGAGAGAAACATTCAGTACTTC
CASSLGSKERNIQYF
>TRBD1|TRBJ1-1|-|TRBV29-1
TGCAGCGGGACAGGGCCTGAAGCTTTCTTT
CSGTGPEAFF
>-|TRBJ2-1|-|TRBV7-9
TGTGCCAGCAGCCCCGGGACTCACAATGAGCAGTTCTTC
CASSPGTHNEQFF
>TRBD1|TRBJ2-3|once|TRBV19
TGTGCCACCTCAGGGGGCGGAAACACAGATACGCAGTATTTT
CATSGGGNTDTQYF
>-|TRBJ1-5|-|TRBV4-1
TGCGCCAGCAGCCAAGTACTTTATCAGCCCCAGCATTTT
CASSQVLYQPQHF
>-|TRBJ2-1|-|TRBV6-6
TGTGCCAGCAGTTTGGCCGGGACCAGCTACAATGAGCAGTTCTTC
CASSLAGTSYNEQFF
>TRBD2|TRBJ2-1|-|TRBV7-3
TGTGCCAGCAGCCCCGGGCCGGGAGGGGGATACAATGAGCAGTTCTTC
CASSPGPGGGYNEQFF
>-|TRBJ2-2|once|TRBV6-5
TGTGCCAGCAAAAGAGGCGCAAACACCGGGGAGCTGTTTTTT
CASKRGANTGELFF
>-|TRBJ1-2|-|TRBV4-3
TGCGCCAGCAGCCAAGATAATCAGGGTGGCTACACCTTC
CASSQDNQGGYTF
>-|TRBJ1-6|-|TRBV14
TGTGCCAGCAGCCCCGAGGGGGGGTATAATTCACCCCTCCACTTT
CASSPEGGYNSPLHF
>TRBD2|TRBJ2-3|-|TRBV7-3
TGTGCCAGCAGCCTCGGGACTAGCGCCAAGAGTACGCAGTATTTT
CASSLGTSAKSTQYF